These 7 T cell receptor beta chains were all obtained from the same sample, sequenced in a study of blood T cell repertoires in COVID-19 (dated by TCRdb to about 2020). Library prep was done by the immunoSEQ multiplex PCR assay. The source is immuneACCESS, and TCRdb retained only in-frame sequences with V and J called. Part of the clones is not carried over; for the studies checked, unresolved V genes explain less than half of this, and the remainder is unexplained. The sample table lists over 450,000 clones, 85% to 90% of them with a count of one. 7.5% to 9% of the sample rests with the top ten. The sequencing sample was made of peripheral blood. The receptors shown here come from a woman in her 50s with COVID-19, enrolled during active disease.

This chain uses TRBV5-6 with TRBJ1-3; D not certain. Trimming pared 3 bases from V and 1 base from J, leaving 8 bases between. Germline values: CDR1 SGHDT, CDR2 YYEEEE. The CDR3 is made up of 14 amino acids. The CDR3 DNA reads as TGTGCCAGCAGCTCCGGCGGTTCTGGAAACACCATATATTTT. Protein product: CASSSGGSGNTIYF.

CDR3 DNA sequence: TGTGCCAGCAGCTTAGCTAGCGGGGGGTCCCACAATGAGCAGTTCTTC. Residues: CASSLASGGSHNEQFF. This chain uses TRBV7-2 with TRBJ2-1; 10 nucleotides match TRBD2. This CDR3 contains 16 residues. J was trimmed by 5 bases and V by 0 bases; bases with no gene match: 4. Germline-derived CDR1 and CDR2 are SGHTA and FQGNSA.

The chain recombines TRBV5-1 with TRBJ1-1; maybe TRBD1 (6 bases). CDR1 and CDR2 (germline): SGHRS, YFSETQ. Trimming cost V 4 bases and J 4 bases, with 14 bases left between them. This CDR3 is built from 14 residues. CDR3 DNA sequence: TGCGCCAGCAGCACCAATAGGGGGTTCACTGAAGCTTTCTTT. Its translation is CASSTNRGFTEAFF.

This clone was counted a single time. The chain combines TRBV3-1 (or the pseudogene TRBV3-2) with TRBJ1-4; 7 bases agree with TRBD1. The CDR3 totals 16 residues. V lost 6 bases and J lost 4; bases outside the gene matches: 11. CDR1 is LGHDT, CDR2 YNNKEL, per germline (reference sequence). The CDR3 here is CASSQRSGTVNEKLFF. The CDR3, as DNA: TGTGCCAGCAGTCAAAGGTCGGGGACAGTTAATGAAAAACTGTTTTTT.

CDR3 loop: CASKGGGNTIYF. The CDR3 coding sequence is TGTGCCAGTAAAGGAGGAGGAAACACCATATATTTT. J is TRBJ1-3 and V is TRBV3-1 (or the pseudogene TRBV3-2), with D unresolved. CDR1 LGHDT and CDR2 YNNKEL come from the germline V gene (reference sequence). This CDR3 is built from 12 residues. V dropped 9 bases and J dropped 4 bases, with 10 bases sitting between them.

The CDR3 is CASSSGLAGGSTDTQYF. CDR3 DNA sequence: TGTGCCAGCAGTTCGGGACTAGCGGGGGGATCCACAGATACGCAGTATTTT. The rearrangement joins TRBV6-2 or TRBV6-3 to TRBJ2-3; 15 positions agree with TRBD2. Looked up from germline, CDR1 is MNHEY and CDR2 is SVGEGT. With 4 bases clipped from V and 2 bases from J, the junction kept 4 bases outside the gene matches. The CDR3 sequence is 17 residues long.

This clone was recorded a few times. The chain recombines TRBV10-3 with TRBJ2-5; weak D call: TRBD2 (5 bases). Germline V gene sequence: CDR1 ENHRY, CDR2 SYGVKD. Trimming stripped 10 bases from V and 5 bases from J, with 17 bases between. The CDR3 consists of 13 residues. CDR3 coding DNA: TGTGCCACCGCCCACGGGGTAGGGGAGACCCAGTACTTC. Translation: CATAHGVGETQYF.